By frequency, the clone carrying this TCR beta chain is medium-sized (0.01 to 0.1%). The antigen remains undetermined. This record belongs to a study of CD8 T cells in cerebrospinal fluid in Alzheimer's disease. Overall study: Clonal expansion of CSF T cells was measured with plate-based and droplet-based single-cell sequencing.

Confirmation of patient neurodegeneration relied on biomarkers such as neurofilament, amyloid-beta and tau. Notes on the study in general: In mild cognitive impairment or Alzheimer's disease, the biggest CSF clone made up more TCRs than in controls.

TCRdb derives one entry per CDR3 protein from the 10x single-cell sequencing reads, leaving out DNA. The sample data list some 500 distinct CDR3 sequences. This CDR3 region has 14 residues. Germline V gene sequence: CDR1 ENHRY, CDR2 SYGVKD. V is TRBV10-3 and J is TRBJ1-5; TCRdb names TRBD1, which stays unverified in the absence of DNA. This TCR was recovered from a human donor with Alzheimer's disease. Input material: cerebrospinal fluid. CDR3 sequence reads: CAIRGTDSGQPQHF.